The present T cell receptor beta chain was sequenced within a study of T cell responses to AZD1222 COVID-19 vaccine. Clones were sequenced by immunoSEQ multiplex PCR, and TCRdb holds only the in-frame ones, with some missing. The sample yields about 120,000 clones, almost 95% seen once. Sequencing used peripheral blood, obtained 28 days after the second AZD1222 dose. The origin of this receptor is an adult who received the AZD1222 COVID-19 vaccine.

CDR3 coding DNA: TGCGCCAGCAGCCCTGACAGGCCCTCTAACTATGGCTACACCTTC. Amino acids: CASSPDRPSNYGYTF. The chain employs TRBV5-1 and TRBJ1-2; TRBD1 is a possible D gene (6 bases). Germline CDR1 reads SGHRS; CDR2 reads YFSETQ. This CDR3 contains 15 residues. V was pared by 4 bases and J by 0 bases, with 13 bases between.